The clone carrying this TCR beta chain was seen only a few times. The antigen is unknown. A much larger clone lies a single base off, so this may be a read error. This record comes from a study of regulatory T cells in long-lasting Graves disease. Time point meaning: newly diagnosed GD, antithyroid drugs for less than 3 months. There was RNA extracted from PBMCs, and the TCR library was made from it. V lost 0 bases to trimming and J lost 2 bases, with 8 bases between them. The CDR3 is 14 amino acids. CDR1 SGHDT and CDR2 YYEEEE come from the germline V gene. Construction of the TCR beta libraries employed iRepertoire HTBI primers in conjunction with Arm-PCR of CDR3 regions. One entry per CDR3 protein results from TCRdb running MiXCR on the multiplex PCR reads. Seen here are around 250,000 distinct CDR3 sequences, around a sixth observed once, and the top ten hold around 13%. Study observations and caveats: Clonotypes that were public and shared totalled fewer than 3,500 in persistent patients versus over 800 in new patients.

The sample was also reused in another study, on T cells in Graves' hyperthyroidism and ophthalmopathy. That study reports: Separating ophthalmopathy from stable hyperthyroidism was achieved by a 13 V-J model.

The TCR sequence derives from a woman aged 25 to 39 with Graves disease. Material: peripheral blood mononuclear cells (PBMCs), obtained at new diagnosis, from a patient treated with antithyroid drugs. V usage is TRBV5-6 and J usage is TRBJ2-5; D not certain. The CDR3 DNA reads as TGTGCCAGCAGCTTGGGTTGCAGACAAGAGACCCAGTACTTC. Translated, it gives CASSLGCRQETQYF.